One and the same sample provided the 7 T cell receptor beta chains below, sequenced in a study of cytomegalovirus exposure and HLA in healthy donors. The study ran its PCR with 60 Vbeta and 13 Jbeta primers. The data were produced by immunoSEQ multiplex PCR, yet TCRdb's version contains in-frame clones alone and is incomplete. The sample shows roughly 170,000 clones, 70% to 85% of them seen only once. Sequencing input: PBMCs. These receptors were taken from a girl aged 2 to 10 in good health and CMV-seropositive.

The V and J genes are TRBV12-5 and TRBJ1-1; perhaps TRBD1 as D (6 bases). The V gene lost 6 bases and the J gene lost 7 bases, with 21 bases spanning the gap. The CDR3 is made up of 15 amino acids. Germline assignment: CDR1 LGHNT and CDR2 FRNRAP. CDR3 region: CASGPNRAWWVEAFF. The DNA of the CDR3 is TGTGCTAGTGGACCCAACAGGGCCTGGTGGGTTGAAGCTTTCTTT.

The chain combines TRBV29-1 with TRBJ1-6, with D maybe TRBD1 (5 bases). The V end was cut by 7 bases, the J end by 11 bases, with 24 bases between. The CDR3 runs 15 residues. The germline V gene has CDR1 SQVTM and CDR2 ANQGSEA. CDR3 nucleotide sequence: TGCAGCGCCGACCCGGGGGAATTCGTGACAACACCCCTCCACTTT. As protein: CSADPGEFVTTPLHF.

This rearrangement joins TRBV2 to TRBJ2-3; D gene uncertain. CDR1 is SNHLY, CDR2 FYNNEI, per germline. Trimming stripped 11 bases from V and 4 bases from J, with 10 bases between. This CDR3 comprises 11 residues. The CDR3 bases are TGTGCCGACGGGTATGCAGATACGCAGTATTTT. Its protein product is CADGYADTQYF.

The chain joins TRBV4-1 to TRBJ2-5; TRBD1 matches at 11 bases. Germline trimming cut 0 bases from V and 10 bases from J; bases unmatched to any gene: 7. The CDR3 is 15 residues long. Germline V gene data show CDR1 as MGHRA and CDR2 as YSYEKL. Written as DNA, the CDR3 is TGCGCCAGCAGCCAAGAAGGGGACAGGGGGTTATACCAGTACTTC. Translated: CASSQEGDRGLYQYF.

V gene TRBV5-6 combines with J gene TRBJ2-4; 8 bases align to TRBD2. The CDR3 consists of 13 residues. Losses at the gene ends were 2 bases for V and 8 bases for J; bases not matched to a gene: 3. Germline V gives CDR1 SGHDT, CDR2 YYEEEE. The CDR3 DNA reads TGTGCCAGCAGCTTAGCGGGAGTTGACATTCAGTACTTC. Encoded protein: CASSLAGVDIQYF.

The chain employs TRBV5-1 and TRBJ1-2, with a possible D match to TRBD1 (5 bases). In germline, CDR1 is SGHRS, CDR2 YFSETQ. V lost 4 bases and J lost 5, with 18 bases in between. The CDR3 has 15 residues. The CDR3 loop is CASSETGGSGYGYTF. The DNA of the CDR3 is TGCGCCAGCAGCGAAACAGGTGGCAGTGGGTATGGCTACACCTTC.

This chain links TRBV5-8 with TRBJ2-7, with a possible D match to TRBD2 (6 bases). The germline V gene has CDR1 SGHTS and CDR2 YDEGEE. V lost 5 bases and J lost 2, with 17 bases in between. The CDR3 has 15 residues. The DNA of the CDR3 is TGTGCCAGCAGGCTCAGGACTACCAAGACCTACGAGCAGTACTTC. Translated, it gives CASRLRTTKTYEQYF.